In its sample, the clone carrying this T cell receptor (beta chain) was seen many times. What was amplified from RNA transcripts were TCR beta CDR3 regions. The HTBI set primed first-round TCR CDR3 RT-PCR. TCRdb re-called the multiplex PCR reads with MiXCR, one entry per CDR3 protein. The sample has 300,000 to 500,000 distinct CDR3 sequences; 11% to 15% are singletons. This sample is part of a study of T cells in Graves' hyperthyroidism and ophthalmopathy. Germline V CDR1 and CDR2: KGHDR, SFDVKD. The CDR3 spans 16 residues. V gave up 6 bases and J gave up 2 bases; unmatched junction bases: 12. This chain joins TRBV24-1 and TRBJ2-7, with TRBD2 matching 7 bases. This clonotype was sampled from a man in his fifties or sixties with Graves' ophthalmopathy. Sequences were obtained from blood. CDR3 DNA: TGTGCCACCAGTTCCCCTAGCGGAGGGAAAACCTACGAGCAGTACTTC. Translated: CATSSPSGGKTYEQYF.